This T cell receptor beta chain was documented in a study of TIL therapy for anti-PD-1-resistant metastatic lung cancer. Study at large: Median tumor mutation burden was approximately 1.5 mutations per megabase. Whole-study results and caveats: The cohort had more treatment-naive, never-smoker and oncogene-addicted patients than typical.

As for this clone: Antigen unknown.

This CDR3 has 15 residues. The germline CDR1 and CDR2 sequences are SGHTS and YDEGEE. V dropped 3 bases and J dropped 7 bases, with 17 bases sitting between them. Described time point: pre-treatment sample, taken before nivolumab and TIL therapy. The libraries were made with immunoSEQ v3. Survey-level samples got 1.5 million to 2.5 million read pairs; deep-level samples got about 5-6.5 million. Produced via immunoSEQ multiplex PCR; TCRdb's table is partial and in-frame only. The sample holds about 47,000 clones; 80% to 90% are singletons and the top ten take 5%. Sample: blood, taken at baseline. This clonotype was obtained from a person between 25 and 79 years old with non-small cell lung cancer. The chain carries TRBV5-8 and TRBJ2-1; TRBD2 is a possible D gene (6 bases). The DNA for the CDR3 is TGTGCCAGCAGCTACCCAGCGGGTTCACGGAATGAGCAGTTCTTC. Amino acids: CASSYPAGSRNEQFF.